Below are 20 T cell receptor beta chains sequenced from a single sample in a study of memory CD4+ T cells and cytomegalovirus serostatus (dated by TCRdb to 2018 to 2020). Libraries were constructed by the immunoSEQ multiplex PCR assay. TCRdb's version of the immuneACCESS table is confined to in-frame rearrangements and falls short of the full clone set. An unresolved V gene accounts for under half of the shortfall where checked; the remainder is of unknown origin. The sample yields over 40,000 clones; about 85% were counted once. The ten largest clonotypes hold approximately 0.79% of the sample. A FACSAria II was used to sort memory CD4+ T cells, defined as single viable CD3+CD4+CD8-CD45RO+ cells. Specimen: memory CD4+ T cells from blood. These TCRs come from an adult in good health and CMV-seronegative.

This clone was found a few times. The genes are TRBV19 and TRBJ1-1; D gene unclear. This CDR3 spans 15 amino acids. CDR1 and CDR2 (germline): LNHDA, SQIVND (reference sequence). V gave up 10 bases and J gave up 0 bases, with 18 bases separating them. The CDR3 sequence is CATNPTGIMNTEAFF. CDR3 sequence (DNA): TGTGCCACTAACCCTACTGGGATCATGAACACTGAAGCTTTCTTT. Full variable domain (remainder filled in from reference TRBV19 and TRBJ1-1): DGGITQSPKYLFRKEGQNVTLSCEQNLNHDAMYWYRQDPGQGLRLIYYSQIVNDFQKGDIAEGYSVSREKKESFPLTVTSAQKNPTAFYLCATNPTGIMNTEAFFGQGTRLTVV.

This sequence joins TRBV19 and TRBJ1-2; D gene uncertain. V dropped 9 bases and J dropped 0 bases, with 17 bases sitting between them. The CDR3 is 15 residues long. Germline-derived CDR1 and CDR2 are LNHDA and SQIVND (reference sequence). The CDR3 nucleotides are TGTGCCAGCCGACGCCCCGAGGGAGCTAACTATGGCTACACCTTC. This translates into CASRRPEGANYGYTF.

This clone counts as medium-sized. This chain links TRBV20-1 with TRBJ2-1, with unresolved D. The germline CDR1 and CDR2 sequences are DFQATT and SNEGSKA (reference sequence). CDR3 length: 11 amino acids. Trimming removed 5 bases from V and 11 bases from J, with 13 bases in between. The CDR3 nucleotides are TGCAGTGCTCCCAACGGCCAGAAGCAGTTCTTC. Amino acid sequence: CSAPNGQKQFF.

The gene calls are TRBV7-6 and TRBJ2-2; 8 bases are a match to TRBD2. Germline CDR1 reads SGHVS; CDR2 reads FNYEAQ. With V trimmed by 5 bases and J by 4 bases, 6 bases remained unmatched. The CDR3 sequence is 15 residues long. The CDR3 here is CASSPFSGATGELFF. In DNA, the CDR3 is TGTGCCAGCAGCCCGTTTAGCGGGGCCACCGGGGAGCTGTTTTTT.

The chain combines TRBV10-3 with TRBJ2-3; D gene uncertain. V was cut by 4 bases and J by 5 bases, with 16 bases left in between. Germline CDR1 and CDR2: ENHRY and SYGVKD. The CDR3 has 15 residues. The chain's CDR3 is CAISGDSFVGDTQYF. The CDR3 region has the DNA TGTGCCATCAGTGGCGACTCATTTGTGGGAGATACGCAGTATTTT.

The rearrangement joins TRBV4-1 to TRBJ2-5; D not resolved. This CDR3 comprises 13 residues. Trimming took off 4 bases at V and 5 bases at J, with 11 bases between the two ends. Germline V gene data show CDR1 as MGHRA and CDR2 as YSYEKL. In nucleotides, the CDR3 is TGCGCCAGCAGCCCGCAAAGCTCGGAGACCCAGTACTTC. This sequence encodes CASSPQSSETQYF.

The chain couples TRBV6-1 to TRBJ1-6; D perhaps matches TRBD1 (6 bases). V lost 7 bases to trimming and J lost 7 bases, with 8 bases between them. The CDR3 consists of 12 residues. Looked up from germline, CDR1 is MNHNS and CDR2 is SASEGT. CDR3 amino acids: CASIQGNSPLHF. The CDR3 coding sequence is TGTGCCAGCATCCAGGGGAATTCACCCCTCCACTTT.

The chain is built from TRBV7-2 and TRBJ1-6, with D possibly matching TRBD1 (5 bases). CDR3 length: 15 residues. Germline V lookup: CDR1 SGHTA, CDR2 FQGNSA. V shed 4 bases and J shed 8 bases, with 15 bases lying between them. The CDR3 sequence: CASSSQMGGDSPLHF. The CDR3 DNA reads TGTGCCAGCAGCTCCCAGATGGGGGGGGATTCACCCCTCCACTTT.

Concerning this clone itself: The same CDR3 also results from other DNA sequences found in this sample. The genes are TRBV5-1 and TRBJ1-1; D unclear. This CDR3 has 13 amino acids. The V gene's germline CDR1 is SGHRS and CDR2 YFSETQ. The V gene lost 4 bases and the J gene lost 0 bases, with 7 bases spanning the gap. CDR3 nucleotide sequence: TGCGCCAGCAGCCCGGAGTTGAACACTGAAGCTTTCTTT. Amino acid sequence: CASSPELNTEAFF.

In its sample, this clone was seen once. The chain links TRBV11-2 to TRBJ2-3, with 15 positions matching TRBD2. The CDR3 length is 16 residues. J was trimmed by 3 bases and V by 5 bases; bases with no gene match: 3. Per germline, CDR1 SGHAT and CDR2 FQNNGV. The CDR3 coding sequence is TGTGCCAGCAGCCTTGGACTAGCGGGGGGGACAGATACGCAGTATTTT. As protein: CASSLGLAGGTDTQYF.

The chain joins TRBV9 to TRBJ1-4; perhaps TRBD1 as D (5 bases). Germline values: CDR1 SGDLS, CDR2 YYNGEE. The V gene lost 0 bases and the J gene lost 5 bases, with 11 bases spanning the gap. The CDR3 contains 15 residues. CDR3 residues: CASSVGRGMNEKLFF. CDR3 in DNA: TGTGCCAGCAGCGTAGGGAGGGGAATGAATGAAAAACTGTTTTTT.

This sequence joins TRBV11-1 and TRBJ2-5; perhaps D is TRBD1 or TRBD2 (5 bases each). The J call may be incorrect, as the DNA end agrees better with TRBJ2-7. The CDR3 runs 17 residues. Germline loops: CDR1 SGHAT, CDR2 FQDESV (reference sequence). This CDR3 is CASSLGGKTGTAYEQYF. In nucleotides, the CDR3 is TGTGCCAGCAGCCTAGGAGGTAAGACGGGGACCGCCTACGAGCAGTACTTC.

The chain joins TRBV20-1 to TRBJ1-5, with D unresolved. With 5 bases removed from V and 7 bases from J, the gap between germline ends came to 3 bases. This CDR3 is 9 amino acids long. The germline V gene encodes CDR1 DFQATT and CDR2 SNEGSKA (reference sequence). CDR3 region: CSAGQPQHF. Written as DNA, the CDR3 is TGCAGTGCTGGGCAGCCCCAGCATTTT.

The chain employs TRBV6-1 and TRBJ2-5; 8 nucleotides line up with TRBD2. The junction had 10 bases not matched to a gene; V was cut back by 6 bases and J by 4 bases. Germline lookup yields CDR1 MNHNS and CDR2 SASEGT. The length of the CDR3 is 15 residues. The CDR3 DNA reads as TGTGCCAGCAGGAGGCGCCTAGCGGGCCGAGAGACCCAGTACTTC. This gives the protein CASRRRLAGRETQYF.

This chain links TRBV29-1 with TRBJ1-2; D unresolved. Trimming stripped 4 bases from V and 2 bases from J, with 8 bases between. The CDR3 extends over 12 amino acids. In germline, CDR1 is SQVTM, CDR2 ANQGSEA. The CDR3, as DNA: TGCAGCGTTGGCGGACCCAACTATGGCTACACCTTC. It encodes CSVGGPNYGYTF.

This sequence joins TRBV28 and TRBJ2-7, with 8 bases matching TRBD1. J lost 3 bases, V lost 6 bases, and 7 bases had no gene match. CDR3 size: 14 residues. Germline assignment: CDR1 MDHEN and CDR2 SYDVKM. The CDR3 loop is CASSQSGGGYEQYF. CDR3 bases: TGTGCCAGCAGCCAATCAGGGGGCGGCTACGAGCAGTACTTC.

The rearrangement uses TRBV12-5 and TRBJ2-5; the D is unclear. The germline V gene has CDR1 LGHNT and CDR2 FRNRAP. V lost 0 bases, J lost 6 bases, and 11 bases lay in between. The CDR3 loop spans 14 amino acids. The CDR3 sequence is CASGLVPGTKTQYF. CDR3 DNA sequence: TGTGCTAGTGGTTTGGTACCAGGTACAAAGACCCAGTACTTC.

The table lists this clone with a few counts. The gene calls are TRBV4-1 and TRBJ1-6, with 7 bases lining up with TRBD1. Looked up from germline, CDR1 is MGHRA and CDR2 is YSYEKL. The CDR3 is made up of 14 amino acids. V shed 3 bases and J 13 bases; nucleotides not matched to a gene: 9. In DNA form, the CDR3 reads TGCGCCAGCAGCCATCCACAGGGGAACGGGCCCCTCCACTTT. It yields the protein CASSHPQGNGPLHF.

CDR3 loop: CASSQEPNRGFWEKLFF. The DNA of the CDR3 is TGTGCCAGCAGCCAAGAGCCCAACAGGGGATTTTGGGAAAAACTGTTTTTT. V and J are TRBV4-2 and TRBJ1-4, with 7 bases matching TRBD1. CDR1 is LGHNA and CDR2 is YNFKEQ in the germline V gene. Germline trimming cut 0 bases from V and 8 bases from J; bases unmatched to any gene: 12. The CDR3 sequence is 17 residues long.

The J gene is TRBJ1-2, the V gene TRBV7-2; TRBD1 might be the D (6 bases). The CDR3 runs to 15 residues. The V gene's germline CDR1 is SGHTA and CDR2 FQGNSA. The V gene lost 1 base and the J gene lost 4 bases, with 13 bases spanning the gap. The CDR3 is CASSLGGAPGYGYTF. CDR3 in DNA: TGTGCCAGCAGCTTAGGGGGGGCCCCGGGCTATGGCTACACCTTC.